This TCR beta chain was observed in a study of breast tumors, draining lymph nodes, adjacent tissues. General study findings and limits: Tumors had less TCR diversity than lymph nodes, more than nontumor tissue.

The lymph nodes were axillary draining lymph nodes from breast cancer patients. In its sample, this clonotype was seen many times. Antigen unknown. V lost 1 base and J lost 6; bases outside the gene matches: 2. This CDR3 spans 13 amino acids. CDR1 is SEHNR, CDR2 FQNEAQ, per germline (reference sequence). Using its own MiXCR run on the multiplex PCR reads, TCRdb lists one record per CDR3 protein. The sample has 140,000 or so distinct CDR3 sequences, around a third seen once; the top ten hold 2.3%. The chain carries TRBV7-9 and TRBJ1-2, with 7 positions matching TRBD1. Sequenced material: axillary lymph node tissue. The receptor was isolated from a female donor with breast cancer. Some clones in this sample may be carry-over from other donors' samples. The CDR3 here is CASSLEGGNGYTF. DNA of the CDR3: TGTGCCAGCAGCTTAGAAGGGGGCAATGGCTACACCTTC. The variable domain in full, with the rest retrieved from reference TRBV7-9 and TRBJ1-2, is DTGVSQNPRHKITKRGQNVTFRCDPISEHNRLYWYRQTLGQGPEFLTYFQNEAQLEKSRLLSDRFSAERPKGSFSTLEIQRTEQGDSAMYLCASSLEGGNGYTFGSGTRLTVV.